This TCR beta chain was sequenced in a study of blood T cell repertoires in COVID-19. V gave up 0 bases and J gave up 5 bases, with 8 bases separating them. CDR3 length: 13 residues. The germline CDR1 and CDR2 sequences are SGHKS and YYEKEE (reference sequence). Assay: immunoSEQ multiplex PCR; the TCRdb copy retains only in-frame clones and omits some. The sample lists about 130,000 clones, about 79% occurring once. The chain links TRBV5-5 to TRBJ2-5, with no clear D. The TCR sequence derives from a woman aged 45-65 years with acute or convalescent COVID-19. Sequenced material: peripheral blood. CDR3 in DNA: TGTGCCAGCAGCTTGGTACAGTCCGAGACCCAGTACTTC. It translates to CASSLVQSETQYF.